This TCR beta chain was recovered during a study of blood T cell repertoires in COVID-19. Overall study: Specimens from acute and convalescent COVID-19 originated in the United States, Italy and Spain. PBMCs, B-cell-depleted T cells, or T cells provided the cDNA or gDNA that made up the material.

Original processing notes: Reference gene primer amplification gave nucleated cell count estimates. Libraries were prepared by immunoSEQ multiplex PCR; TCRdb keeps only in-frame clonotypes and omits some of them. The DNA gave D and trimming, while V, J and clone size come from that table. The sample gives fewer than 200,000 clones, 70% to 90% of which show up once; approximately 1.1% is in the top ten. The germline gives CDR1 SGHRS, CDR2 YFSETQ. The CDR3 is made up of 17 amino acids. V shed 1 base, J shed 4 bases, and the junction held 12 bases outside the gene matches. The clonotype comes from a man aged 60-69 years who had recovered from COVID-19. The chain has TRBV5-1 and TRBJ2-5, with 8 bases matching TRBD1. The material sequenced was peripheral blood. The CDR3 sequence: CASSLQGQDFTGETQYF. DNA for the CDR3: TGCGCCAGCAGCTTGCAGGGACAGGACTTTACCGGAGAGACCCAGTACTTC.